The text below deals with one T cell receptor (beta chain). The antigen is undetermined. The donors were members of the validation cohort, which comprised more than 90 subjects and was separate from the first cohort of more than 500 subjects. There are 15 residues in the CDR3. Germline V CDR1 and CDR2: MDHEN, SYDVKM. V was clipped by 10 bases and J by 2 bases, with 18 bases between them. The data were obtained in a study of cytomegalovirus exposure and HLA in healthy donors. The study, taken as a whole, reports: As was reported, the classifier diagnosed cytomegalovirus status with high specificity and sensitivity. In vitro confirmation showed three CMV-associated chains to be CMV antigen specific.

Here immunoSEQ multiplex PCR was the method, and the copy in TCRdb shows in-frame clones only, minus some. The top ten hold 1% to 1.5% of the sample, which has about 130,000 clones, approximately 94% seen once. Sequenced sample: PBMCs. The rearrangement links TRBV28 to TRBJ1-5; D not resolved. This clonotype was obtained from a woman younger than 30 in good health and CMV-seronegative. CDR3 bases: TGTGCCACCGACGTTGCGGGGTTAGGCAATCAGCCCCAGCATTTT. Translation: CATDVAGLGNQPQHF.